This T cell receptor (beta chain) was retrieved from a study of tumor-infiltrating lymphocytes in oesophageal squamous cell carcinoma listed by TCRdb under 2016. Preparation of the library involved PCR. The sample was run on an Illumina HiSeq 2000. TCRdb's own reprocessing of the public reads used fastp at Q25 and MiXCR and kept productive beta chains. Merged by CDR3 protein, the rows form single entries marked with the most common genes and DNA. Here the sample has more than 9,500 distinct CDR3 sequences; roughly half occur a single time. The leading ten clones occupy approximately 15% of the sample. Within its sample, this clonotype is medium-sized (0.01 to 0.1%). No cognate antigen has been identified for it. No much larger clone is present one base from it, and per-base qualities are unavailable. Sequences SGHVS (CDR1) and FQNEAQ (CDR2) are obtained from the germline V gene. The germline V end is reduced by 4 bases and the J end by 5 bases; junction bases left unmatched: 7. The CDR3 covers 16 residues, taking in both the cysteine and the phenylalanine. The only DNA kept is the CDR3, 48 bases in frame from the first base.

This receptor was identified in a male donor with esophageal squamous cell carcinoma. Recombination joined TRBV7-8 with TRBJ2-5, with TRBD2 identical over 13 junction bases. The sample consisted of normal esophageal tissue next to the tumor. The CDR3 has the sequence CASSSPGLAGRETQYF. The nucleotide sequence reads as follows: TGTGCCAGCAGCTCGCCGGGACTAGCGGGGAGGGAGACCCAGTACTTC.